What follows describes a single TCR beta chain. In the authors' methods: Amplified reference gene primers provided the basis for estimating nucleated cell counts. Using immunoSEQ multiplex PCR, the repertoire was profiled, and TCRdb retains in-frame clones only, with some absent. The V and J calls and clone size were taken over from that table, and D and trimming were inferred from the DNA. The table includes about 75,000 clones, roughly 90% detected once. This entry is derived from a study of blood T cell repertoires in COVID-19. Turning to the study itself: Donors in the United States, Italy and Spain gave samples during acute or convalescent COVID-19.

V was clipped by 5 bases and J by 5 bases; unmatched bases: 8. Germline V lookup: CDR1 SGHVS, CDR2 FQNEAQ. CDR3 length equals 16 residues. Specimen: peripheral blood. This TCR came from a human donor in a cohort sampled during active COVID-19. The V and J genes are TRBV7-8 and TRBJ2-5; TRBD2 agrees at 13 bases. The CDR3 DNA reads TGTGCCAGCAGCCTAACTAGCGGGGGGGCTCTGGAGACCCAGTACTTC. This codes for CASSLTSGGALETQYF.